The 17 T cell receptor beta chains presented below share a single source sample, sequenced in a study of early T cells in non-severe SARS-CoV-2 infection. Via MiXCR, TCRdb re-called the 5' RACE reads, giving one row per CDR3 protein. The sample records about 72,000 distinct CDR3 sequences, over 9% being singletons. The specimen comprised whole blood, sampled at baseline. These receptors all stem from an adult who was a healthcare worker with PCR-confirmed SARS-CoV-2 infection or an uninfected control (not recorded which).

This clonotype came up many times. This chain uses TRBV4-1 with TRBJ1-1, with TRBD1 as a possible D gene (6 bases). Germline V gene data show CDR1 as MGHRA and CDR2 as YSYEKL. The CDR3 extends over 14 amino acids. V lost 4 bases and J lost 2, with 11 bases in between. This chain's CDR3 is CASSPWDTNTEAFF. The CDR3 DNA sequence: TGCGCCAGCAGCCCCTGGGACACCAACACTGAAGCTTTCTTT.

This clonotype was seen many times. The V and J genes are TRBV10-3 and TRBJ2-3; D possibly uses TRBD1 or TRBD2 (6 bases each). The CDR3 covers 17 residues. Deletions cut 4 bases from V and 0 bases from J, with 17 bases between. Per germline, CDR1 ENHRY and CDR2 SYGVKD. This CDR3 reads CAISGTTGLSSTDTQYF. As DNA, the CDR3 is TGTGCCATCAGTGGCACGACAGGACTATCTAGCACAGATACGCAGTATTTT.

This clonotype was observed many times. The chain joins TRBV2 to TRBJ2-1; TRBD2 aligns across 10 bases. The ends lost 2 bases at V and 3 bases at J; junction bases unmatched: 10. Germline V gives CDR1 SNHLY, CDR2 FYNNEI. The CDR3 loop spans 18 amino acids. The CDR3 reads CASSENRLAGVFYNEQFF. CDR3 coding DNA: TGTGCCAGCAGTGAAAATCGGCTAGCGGGGGTTTTCTACAATGAGCAGTTCTTC. Full variable domain (outside the CDR3, taken from reference TRBV2 and TRBJ2-1): EPEVTQTPSHQVTQMGQEVILRCVPISNHLYFYWYRQILGQKVEFLVSFYNNEISEKSEIFDDQFSVERPDGSNFTLKIRSTKLEDSAMYFCASSENRLAGVFYNEQFFGPGTRLTVL.

This clonotype was seen many times. V gene TRBV5-6 combines with J gene TRBJ1-5, with 7 nucleotides matching TRBD1. CDR1 is SGHDT, CDR2 YYEEEE, per germline. Losses at the gene ends were 4 bases for V and 3 bases for J; bases not matched to a gene: 7. The CDR3 runs to 15 residues. The CDR3 DNA sequence: TGTGCCAGCAGCGGGGGACAGCCTAACAATCAGCCCCAGCATTTT. Its translation is CASSGGQPNNQPQHF.

The chain uses TRBV2 and TRBJ1-4, with a possible D match to TRBD1 (6 bases). The CDR3 covers 15 residues. Germline V CDR1 and CDR2: SNHLY, FYNNEI. V was clipped by 7 bases and J by 6 bases, with 18 bases between them. CDR3 sequence reads: CASKTTGLLYEKLFF. DNA of the CDR3: TGTGCCAGCAAGACCACAGGGCTACTATATGAAAAACTGTTTTTT.

This clonotype came up a few times. The CDR3 DNA follows: TGCAGCGTTGTGTACTGGGAAAGCGAGCAGTTCTTC. Its protein product is CSVVYWESEQFF. The chain joins TRBV29-1 to TRBJ2-1; D uncertain. CDR3 length: 12 amino acids. Trimming left V 4 bases short and J 10 bases short, with 14 bases between. Germline V gene sequence: CDR1 SQVTM, CDR2 ANQGSEA.

This clonotype was seen at least ten times. The V and J genes are TRBV20-1 and TRBJ2-3; 10 bases agree with TRBD2. The CDR3 consists of 15 residues. The ends lost 4 bases at V and 4 bases at J; junction bases unmatched: 8. CDR1 DFQATT and CDR2 SNEGSKA come from the germline V gene (reference sequence). CDR3 protein: CSAKRGGNAADTQYF. DNA of the CDR3: TGCAGTGCTAAGCGGGGGGGAAACGCGGCAGATACGCAGTATTTT.

This clonotype was seen a handful of times. The rearrangement uses TRBV28 and TRBJ1-2; D call uncertain. V lost 8 bases, J lost 9 bases, and 28 bases lay in between. The germline gives CDR1 MDHEN, CDR2 SYDVKM. The CDR3 consists of 16 residues. The CDR3 spells CASSRDYRYTVVSYTF. Written as DNA, the CDR3 is TGTGCCAGCTCCCGCGATTATCGGTATACAGTGGTTAGCTACACCTTC.

This clonotype was counted only a few times. The chain uses TRBV29-1 and TRBJ2-3, with 11 bases matching TRBD2. This CDR3 is built from 15 residues. Germline values: CDR1 SQVTM, CDR2 ANQGSEA. The V and J ends lost 2 bases and 2 bases, in that order; junction bases with no gene match: 3. The CDR3 DNA reads as TGCAGCGTTGAATCTAGCGGGGGGCCCACAGATACGCAGTATTTT. Translation gives CSVESSGGPTDTQYF.

The V and J genes are TRBV28 and TRBJ1-1; weak D call: TRBD1 (5 bases). The CDR3 consists of 12 residues. Per the germline V gene, CDR1 is MDHEN and CDR2 is SYDVKM. V gave up 1 base and J gave up 11 bases, with 11 bases separating them. The chain's CDR3 is CASSLFGSGAFF. The CDR3 DNA reads as TGTGCCAGCAGTTTATTCGGTTCAGGGGCTTTCTTT.

This clonotype was counted only a few times. CDR3 region: CASSPPVGHLAGDTQYF. The CDR3 DNA reads TGTGCCAGCTCACCACCTGTCGGACATCTCGCGGGGGATACGCAGTATTTT. This chain uses TRBV18 with TRBJ2-3, with a possible D match to TRBD2 (6 bases). V lost 0 bases and J 6 bases, leaving 19 bases between the germline ends. Per germline, CDR1 KGHSH and CDR2 LQKENI. The CDR3 sequence is 17 residues long.

A few counts support this clonotype. CDR3 protein: CASSLERNYGYTF. CDR3 in DNA: TGCGCCAGCAGCTTGGAACGCAACTATGGCTACACCTTC. The rearrangement uses TRBV5-1 and TRBJ1-2; D gene uncertain. CDR3 length equals 13 residues. Germline CDR1 is SGHRS and CDR2 is YFSETQ. Trimming pared 0 bases from V and 2 bases from J, leaving 5 bases between. The variable domain in full, completed from reference TRBV5-1 and TRBJ1-2, reads KAGVTQTPRYLIKTRGQQVTLSCSPISGHRSVSWYQQTPGQGLQFLFEYFSETQRNKGNFPGRFSGRQFSNSRSEMNVSTLELGDSALYLCASSLERNYGYTFGSGTRLTVV.

The chain's CDR3 is CAISRDSSTDTQYF. DNA for the CDR3: TGTGCCATCAGTCGTGACTCTAGCACAGATACGCAGTATTTT. This chain connects TRBV10-3 to TRBJ2-3; D not resolved. This CDR3 has 14 residues. V was trimmed by 5 bases and J by 0 bases, leaving 9 bases between them. CDR1 ENHRY and CDR2 SYGVKD come from the germline V gene.

This chain links TRBV5-8 with TRBJ1-4; tentative D call: TRBD1 (6 bases). V dropped 4 bases and J dropped 8 bases, with 24 bases sitting between them. The CDR3 length is 17 residues. Germline assignment: CDR1 SGHTS and CDR2 YDEGEE. CDR3 DNA sequence: TGTGCCAGCAGCCCCGGGACAATGAACACCTGGGGGGAAAAACTGTTTTTT. Amino acids: CASSPGTMNTWGEKLFF.

V gene TRBV24-1 combines with J gene TRBJ2-1, with TRBD2 identical over 10 bases. Germline V gene sequence: CDR1 KGHDR, CDR2 SFDVKD. The trim removed 9 bases at V and 12 bases at J, leaving 7 bases unmatched. The CDR3 is 12 residues long. The DNA for the CDR3 is TGTGCCACCGGGGTAGCGGGGGGACGGCAGTTCTTC. This sequence encodes CATGVAGGRQFF.

This clonotype has a count of ten or more. The chain couples TRBV10-3 to TRBJ2-7; D might be TRBD2 (5 bases). The CDR3 runs to 14 residues. Germline values: CDR1 ENHRY, CDR2 SYGVKD. The ends were cut back, 0 bases at V and 2 bases at J, with 8 bases in the middle. The CDR3 region has the DNA TGTGCCATCAGTGAGTCCGGGCGGGCCTACGAGCAGTACTTC. Protein sequence: CAISESGRAYEQYF.

CDR3 amino acids: CASSLGALNEQFF. CDR3 coding DNA: TGTGCCAGCAGTTTAGGGGCCTTGAATGAGCAGTTCTTC. The genes are TRBV12-3 or TRBV12-4 and TRBJ2-1; D is uncertain. The ends were cut back, 1 base at V and 7 bases at J, with 8 bases in the middle. The CDR3 extends over 13 amino acids.